Below, one TCR beta chain is given with its context. Its antigen is not yet known. The input lacks base qualities; no much larger clone sits a single base away. This specimen comes from a study of blood T cell repertoires in COVID-19 (dated by TCRdb to the early 2020s). Regarding the study in general: Collaborator samples came from the United States, Italy and Spain and covered acute and convalescent phases of COVID-19. The prospective study material was composed of cDNA or gDNA derived from T cells, B-cell-depleted T cells, or PBMCs. Deeply sampled blood TCRbeta repertoires from subjects exposed to, actively infected with, or recovered from COVID-19 were included in the dataset. A freely available public database, intended as a resource for researchers studying the immune response to SARS-CoV-2, is where the repertoires were released. Samples were obtained from the ongoing ImmuneRACE study (first 160 participants) and from 1,254 subjects provided by 6 global collaborators. Nearly every sample came with metadata listing a de-identified subject ID, COVID-19 status, age in years and sex. Where available, HLA class I and class II types were obtained from metadata supplied by the sample provider rather than from assay-based typing.

In the prospective study, participants were about 18 to 89 years old, resided in fewer than 25 geographic areas of the United States, and were enrolled through a virtual design. In the prospective study, cohorts were assigned on the basis of participant-reported clinical history obtained from a screening survey and a study questionnaire. ImmuneRACE Cohort 3 recovered participants were defined by two consecutive negative NP/OP PCR tests, healthcare professional clearance, or symptom resolution. In the prospective study, whole blood, serum and a nasopharyngeal or oropharyngeal swab were collected from each participant by mobile phlebotomists. Additional blood draws and questionnaires over an approximately two-month period could optionally be provided by prospective study participants. Blood samples from the prospective study were shipped frozen or at room temperature prior to DNA extraction. TCRbeta CDR3 regions were amplified from genomic DNA using the immunoSEQ Assay, a bias-controlled multiplex PCR. The authors' analysis ran thus. The number of nucleated cells in each sample was estimated from the amplification of reference gene primers within the assay. Sequence reads were collapsed and filtered to measure the absolute abundance of every unique TCRbeta CDR3 rearrangement. For each sample, productive Simpson clonality was calculated by taking the square root of Simpson's diversity index across productive rearrangements. This is the immuneACCESS table as TCRdb keeps it, with only in-frame sequences that have V and J called. A part of the clones is gone; compared with another copy, unresolved V genes explain less than half, and the rest is unexplained. V, J and clone size derive from that table, while D and trimming were established from the DNA sequence. This sample lists about 300,000 clones; 85% were detected once. Under 3% of the sample goes to the ten largest clones.

Findings and caveats that apply to the study as a whole: The quantity of clinical and demographic metadata differed by source and by participant and was supplied without curation.

This sequence originates from a woman aged 45-65 years who had recovered from COVID-19. Material for sequencing was PBMCs or T cells enriched from blood (not recorded which).

The CDR3 corresponds to CSVRRQNTGELFF. The DNA sequence reads TGCAGCGTGCGTCGACAGAACACCGGGGAGCTGTTTTTT. The rearranged chain carries TRBV29-1 and TRBJ2-2; too little of a D gene remains to name it. CDR1 is given as SQVTM and CDR2 as ANQGSEA, both from the germline V gene. From the cysteine through the phenylalanine, the CDR3 covers 13 amino acids. Of all the DNA, just the CDR3 is kept, 39 bases in frame from base 1. V is reduced by 6 bases and J by 1 base, leaving a spacing of 9 bases between them.